Following are 20 T cell receptor beta chains from one sample sequenced in a study of blood T cell repertoires in COVID-19 (TCRdb year 2020). The library relied on the immunoSEQ multiplex PCR assay. TCRdb carries this immuneACCESS record with in-frame sequences only. Its versions omit some clonotypes, under half of them owing to an unresolved V gene in the studies checked, with the rest unexplained. This sample holds 200,000 to 250,000 clones; about 90% were observed only once. 3.1% of the sample rests with the top ten. Material for sequencing was PBMCs or T cells enriched from blood (not recorded which). The source of these receptors is a woman aged 45 to 65 in a cohort exposed to, infected with or recovered from COVID-19 (not recorded which).

The chain links TRBV25-1 to TRBJ1-4; unclear D gene. The CDR3 consists of 15 residues. V lost 3 bases to trimming and J lost 2 bases, with 10 bases between them. Per the germline V gene, CDR1 is MGHDK and CDR2 is SYGVNS. This chain's CDR3 is CASSEAGSTNEKLFF. CDR3 nucleotides: TGTGCCAGCAGTGAGGCGGGGTCCACTAATGAAAAACTGTTTTTT.

The chain joins TRBV7-9 to TRBJ2-7; D is undetermined. Germline loops: CDR1 SEHNR, CDR2 FQNEAQ (reference sequence). V gave up 4 bases and J gave up 3 bases, with 7 bases separating them. The CDR3 has 12 residues. CDR3 sequence reads: CASSSLDYEQYF. CDR3 DNA sequence: TGTGCCAGCAGCTCTTTAGACTACGAGCAGTACTTC. Variable domain in full (rest from reference TRBV7-9 and TRBJ2-7): DTGVSQNPRHKITKRGQNVTFRCDPISEHNRLYWYRQTLGQGPEFLTYFQNEAQLEKSRLLSDRFSAERPKGSFSTLEIQRTEQGDSAMYLCASSSLDYEQYFGPGTRLTVT.

This clone was counted a single time. Other DNA sequences from this sample encode an identical CDR3 as well. The V gene is TRBV4-3, the J gene TRBJ1-2; D gene uncertain. Trimming pared 0 bases from V and 2 bases from J, leaving 10 bases between. The CDR3 is made up of 15 amino acids. Germline V gene lookup returns CDR1 LGHNA and CDR2 YSLEER. CDR3: CASSQDRRGNYGYTF. The CDR3 bases are TGCGCCAGCAGCCAAGATCGTAGAGGGAACTATGGCTACACCTTC.

CDR3 nucleotide sequence: TGTGCCAGCAACCACGGGGGGGGCACTGAAGCTTTCTTT. The encoded protein is CASNHGGGTEAFF. The chain has TRBV27 and TRBJ1-1, with D possibly matching TRBD1 (5 bases). This CDR3 spans 13 amino acids. V lost 7 bases, J lost 4 bases, and 13 bases lay in between. Germline V gene sequence: CDR1 MNHEY, CDR2 SMNVEV (reference sequence).

The chain joins TRBV10-3 to TRBJ2-5; 9 bases are a match to TRBD1. The length of the CDR3 is 13 residues. Trimming cost V 8 bases and J 3 bases; bases outside gene matches: 4. Germline lookup yields CDR1 ENHRY and CDR2 SYGVKD. The CDR3 DNA reads as TGTGCCATCCGGGACAGGGTAAAAGAGACCCAGTACTTC. This codes for CAIRDRVKETQYF.

The chain combines TRBV6-5 with TRBJ2-7, with D hard to call. Trimming shortened V by 5 bases and J by 3 bases, and 11 bases separated the two germline ends. The CDR3 covers 13 residues. Germline CDR1 MNHEY, CDR2 SVGAGI. The CDR3 DNA sequence: TGTGCCAGCAGTCGAGCAGAGGTCTACGAGCAGTACTTC. Translated: CASSRAEVYEQYF.

The rearrangement links TRBV29-1 to TRBJ2-7; TRBD1 aligns across 7 bases. The germline V gene encodes CDR1 SQVTM and CDR2 ANQGSEA. V shed 6 bases and J 10 bases; nucleotides not matched to a gene: 6. This CDR3 comprises 10 residues. This CDR3 is CSVRDSLQYF. The DNA of the CDR3 is TGCAGCGTGAGGGACAGTCTCCAGTACTTC.

The V and J genes are TRBV6-5 and TRBJ1-4, with a weak D call TRBD1 (5 bases). The germline V gene has CDR1 MNHEY and CDR2 SVGAGI. This CDR3 has 12 amino acids. V lost 8 bases, J lost 7 bases, and 11 bases lay in between. The CDR3 nucleotides read TGTGCCAGCGACTTCGGGGGTGAAAAACTGTTTTTT. Translated, it gives CASDFGGEKLFF.

The chain joins TRBV7-9 to TRBJ1-4, with unresolved D. Trimming took off 5 bases at V and 0 bases at J, with 10 bases between the two ends. Per the germline V gene, CDR1 is SEHNR and CDR2 is FQNEAQ (reference sequence). The CDR3 sequence is 15 residues long. The CDR3 sequence: CASSPRRATNEKLFF. The DNA of the CDR3 is TGTGCCAGCAGCCCCAGACGGGCAACTAATGAAAAACTGTTTTTT.

The chain recombines TRBV11-2 with TRBJ1-1, with no clear D. Per the germline V gene, CDR1 is SGHAT and CDR2 is FQNNGV. The CDR3 covers 14 residues. Trimming cost V 1 base and J 1 base, with 7 bases left between them. The DNA of the CDR3 is TGTGCCAGCAGCTTAGCTCCGGGGAACACTGAAGCTTTCTTT. Encoded protein: CASSLAPGNTEAFF.

This chain joins TRBV7-3 and TRBJ1-2, with D possibly being TRBD1 (6 bases). Germline values: CDR1 SGHTA, CDR2 FQGTGA. The CDR3 is 14 amino acids. V was shortened by 5 bases and J by 0 bases, with 10 bases between the two germline ends. The CDR3 sequence is CASSQDRSNYGYTF. CDR3 DNA sequence: TGTGCCAGCAGCCAGGACAGATCTAACTATGGCTACACCTTC.

This clone was seen many times. The chain recombines TRBV11-2 with TRBJ2-5; TRBD2 matches at 9 bases. The CDR3 runs to 15 residues. Germline V gene data show CDR1 as SGHAT and CDR2 as FQNNGV. The junction had 2 bases not matched to a gene; V was cut back by 1 base and J by 2 bases. The CDR3 bases are TGTGCCAGCAGCTTAGGACTAGCGGAGCAAGAGACCCAGTACTTC. Translated, it gives CASSLGLAEQETQYF.

The CDR3 spells CASSLGLAGAGETQYF. CDR3 sequence (DNA): TGTGCCAGCAGCTTGGGGCTAGCGGGGGCAGGGGAGACCCAGTACTTC. The chain employs TRBV7-3 and TRBJ2-5; 10 nucleotides match TRBD2. The V gene's germline CDR1 is SGHTA and CDR2 FQGTGA. J lost 5 bases, V lost 3 bases, and 9 bases had no gene match. CDR3 length: 16 residues.

This chain connects TRBV6-6 to TRBJ1-5, with D unclear. Germline V CDR1 and CDR2: MNHNY, SVGAGI (reference sequence). The CDR3 totals 15 residues. V was pared by 0 bases and J by 5 bases, with 11 bases between. CDR3: CASSYSGQAYQPQHF. Written as DNA, the CDR3 is TGTGCCAGCAGTTACTCGGGTCAGGCCTATCAGCCCCAGCATTTT.

This sequence joins TRBV7-3 and TRBJ2-6; D is possibly TRBD1 (6 bases). Germline V gene lookup returns CDR1 SGHTA and CDR2 FQGTGA. Trimming removed 5 bases at V and 1 base at J, with 15 bases between. The CDR3 is made up of 17 amino acids. Written as DNA, the CDR3 is TGTGCCAGCAGCCTTCAGGGGCGTCGATCTGGGGCCAACGTCCTGACTTTC. Protein: CASSLQGRRSGANVLTF.

The V gene is TRBV3-1 (or the pseudogene TRBV3-2), the J gene TRBJ1-1; D call uncertain. Trimming shortened V by 6 bases and J by 1 base, and 6 bases separated the two germline ends. Germline lookup yields CDR1 LGHDT and CDR2 YNNKEL (reference sequence). This CDR3 is built from 12 residues. The CDR3 protein is CASRNTNTEAFF. Here the CDR3 DNA reads TGTGCCAGCAGGAACACGAACACTGAAGCTTTCTTT.

The V call is TRBV7-2, the J call TRBJ2-7, with D perhaps TRBD1 (6 bases). The V gene's germline CDR1 is SGHTA and CDR2 FQGNSA. The CDR3 has 13 amino acids. V was pared by 5 bases and J by 5 bases, with 13 bases between. The CDR3 nucleotides are TGTGCCAGCAGCCCAGACAGGCCAAACGAGCAGTACTTC. Residues: CASSPDRPNEQYF.

This clone appeared once. The chain has TRBV6-5 and TRBJ1-2; 12 nucleotides agree with TRBD1. Germline CDR1 MNHEY, CDR2 SVGAGI. V shed 6 bases, J shed 8 bases, and the junction held 1 base outside the gene matches. This CDR3 has 12 amino acids. The CDR3 sequence: CASRGQGAGYTF. In DNA form, the CDR3 reads TGTGCCAGCAGGGGACAGGGGGCAGGCTACACCTTC.

In its sample, this clone was seen once. The chain is built from TRBV5-1 and TRBJ1-2; 9 nucleotides line up with TRBD1. V trimming: 0 bases; J trimming: 11 bases; junction bases outside the gene matches: 8. Germline lookup yields CDR1 SGHRS and CDR2 YFSETQ. The CDR3 totals 14 residues. The CDR3 here is CASSLGDRAVLYTF. As DNA, the CDR3 is TGCGCCAGCAGCTTGGGGGACAGGGCCGTTTTATACACCTTC.

This chain joins TRBV4-2 and TRBJ1-5; D remains ambiguous. Germline loops: CDR1 LGHNA, CDR2 YNFKEQ. Trimming removed 0 bases at V and 4 bases at J, with 10 bases between. This CDR3 spans 15 amino acids. CDR3 sequence (DNA): TGTGCCAGCAGCCAAGATGAGCGAAAAAATCAGCCCCAGCATTTT. It translates to CASSQDERKNQPQHF.